The 23 T cell receptor beta chains in this list originate from one sample, sequenced in a study of patients and donors after allogeneic stem cell transplantation. TCRdb re-analysed the RT-PCR reads in MiXCR, keeping a single row per CDR3 protein. The data show roughly 250,000 distinct CDR3 sequences, 12% to 15% seen once. The sequenced material came from blood, either unsorted or a sorted T cell fraction (not recorded which). All receptors come from a human donor who was either an allogeneic HSCT recipient or a stem cell or donor lymphocyte infusion donor (not recorded which). It is not recorded whose cells these are; they may come from a transplant donor.

The chain couples TRBV7-3 to TRBJ2-5; D not resolved. V lost 0 bases to trimming and J lost 13 bases, with 15 bases between them. The CDR3 consists of 13 residues. The germline CDR1 and CDR2 sequences are SGHTA and FQGTGA. DNA of the CDR3: TGTGCCAGCAGCTTAACCCCAGCATCTTCTGTGTACTTC. This gives the protein CASSLTPASSVYF.

The V gene is TRBV18, the J gene TRBJ1-2, with D possibly TRBD1 on 5 matching bases. Deletions cut 2 bases from V and 8 bases from J, with 21 bases between. Germline CDR1 KGHSH, CDR2 LQKENI. The CDR3 has 16 residues. CDR3: CASSPTRQLPVKGYTF. The CDR3, as DNA: TGTGCCAGCTCACCAACACGACAGCTTCCCGTTAAGGGCTACACCTTC.

The V gene is TRBV3-1, the J gene TRBJ1-1; TRBD1 matches 12 bases. CDR3 length: 17 amino acids. CDR1 is LGHDT and CDR2 is YNNKEL in the germline V gene (reference sequence). After removal of 0 bases from V and 5 bases from J, the junction contained 7 bases not matched to a gene. The CDR3 DNA is TGTGCCAGCAGCCAAGATGGCGGGGACAGGGGGCGGACTGAAGCTTTCTTT. It yields the protein CASSQDGGDRGRTEAFF.

The CDR3 here is CSARSGGPSYEQYF. Here the CDR3 DNA reads TGCAGTGCTAGGAGCGGGGGGCCCTCCTACGAGCAGTACTTC. J is TRBJ2-7 and V is TRBV20-1; 9 positions match TRBD2. The CDR3 loop spans 14 amino acids. With V trimmed by 3 bases and J by 0 bases, 3 bases remained unmatched. Germline lookup yields CDR1 DFQATT and CDR2 SNEGSKA (reference sequence).

V is TRBV5-1 and J is TRBJ1-1; TRBD1 aligns across 7 bases. J lost 11 bases, V lost 4 bases, and 11 bases had no gene match. The CDR3 length is 13 residues. Germline values: CDR1 SGHRS, CDR2 YFSETQ. The CDR3 region has the DNA TGCGCCAGCAGCCGTGACAACAGGGGAGCCGCTTTCTTT. As protein: CASSRDNRGAAFF.

This clonotype has more than one count but fewer than ten. V and J are TRBV9 and TRBJ1-3, with D unresolved. The CDR3 runs 16 residues. V was clipped by 0 bases and J by 0 bases, with 10 bases between them. Germline CDR1 and CDR2: SGDLS and YYNGEE. CDR3 coding DNA: TGTGCCAGCAGCGTAGACAGTTCGAGCTCTGGAAACACCATATATTTT. It is translated as CASSVDSSSSGNTIYF.

The chain recombines TRBV6-5 with TRBJ2-1; the D gene could be TRBD1 or TRBD2 (5 bases each). Germline V gene sequence: CDR1 MNHEY, CDR2 SVGAGI. Trimming left V 4 bases short and J 4 bases short, with 14 bases between. CDR3 length equals 15 residues. DNA of the CDR3: TGTGCCAGCAGTTCCACCGGGGCCGATTACAATGAGCAGTTCTTC. It translates to CASSSTGADYNEQFF.

This clonotype was recorded many times. CDR3 sequence reads: CSVEAQGLAGAYNEQFF. The DNA for the CDR3 is TGCAGCGTTGAAGCCCAGGGACTAGCGGGGGCCTACAATGAGCAGTTCTTC. The chain uses TRBV29-1 and TRBJ2-1, with 14 positions matching TRBD2. V shed 1 base and J 2 bases; nucleotides not matched to a gene: 4. Germline V gene lookup returns CDR1 SQVTM and CDR2 ANQGSEA. This CDR3 contains 17 residues.

This clonotype was observed a few times. The gene calls are TRBV2 and TRBJ2-2; TRBD1 is a possible D gene (5 bases). Germline loops: CDR1 SNHLY, CDR2 FYNNEI. The CDR3 has 14 amino acids. V shed 7 bases and J shed 3 bases, with 12 bases lying between them. The CDR3 is CASIGQGYTGELFF. In nucleotides, the CDR3 is TGTGCCAGCATAGGTCAGGGTTACACCGGGGAGCTGTTTTTT.

The rearrangement links TRBV6-1 to TRBJ2-3; 14 bases agree with TRBD2. V shed 6 bases and J 2 bases; nucleotides not matched to a gene: 7. Per the germline V gene, CDR1 is MNHNS and CDR2 is SASEGT. The CDR3 has 17 amino acids. The CDR3 nucleotides read TGTGCCAGCAGGGGGACTAGCGGGAGATTTATCACAGATACGCAGTATTTT. Its translation: CASRGTSGRFITDTQYF.

This clonotype was observed many times. The chain recombines TRBV10-3 with TRBJ2-5; 8 bases are a match to TRBD1. The CDR3 loop spans 13 amino acids. V was clipped by 6 bases and J by 3 bases; unmatched bases: 3. The V gene's germline CDR1 is ENHRY and CDR2 SYGVKD. Here the CDR3 reads CAIRPDREETQYF. The CDR3 nucleotides are TGTGCCATCAGACCGGACAGGGAAGAGACCCAGTACTTC.

This chain uses TRBV19 with TRBJ1-1; tentative D call: TRBD1 (5 bases). Trimming shortened V by 6 bases and J by 4 bases, and 12 bases separated the two germline ends. The CDR3 has 13 amino acids. Germline values: CDR1 LNHDA, CDR2 SQIVND (reference sequence). CDR3 DNA sequence: TGTGCCAGTAGAGGTGCGGGGGGCACTGAAGCTTTCTTT. It encodes CASRGAGGTEAFF.

The rearrangement joins TRBV11-1 to TRBJ1-1; 7 nucleotides match TRBD1. The CDR3 has 19 amino acids. Per germline, CDR1 SGHAT and CDR2 FQDESV (reference sequence). V shed 5 bases and J 2 bases; nucleotides not matched to a gene: 20. Here the CDR3 DNA reads TGTGCCAGCAGCCGATACAGGGGTCCCCTCGCACGGGGTAACACTGAAGCTTTCTTT. Residues: CASSRYRGPLARGNTEAFF.

There are a few counts of this clonotype. The chain links TRBV18 to TRBJ2-4; 12 positions match TRBD1. V lost 4 bases to trimming and J lost 6 bases; unmatched junction nucleotides: 7. Germline V gives CDR1 KGHSH, CDR2 LQKENI. This CDR3 contains 16 residues. CDR3 sequence reads: CASSLRGQGALNIQYF. The CDR3 DNA follows: TGTGCCAGCTCACTACGGGGACAGGGGGCGTTAAACATTCAGTACTTC.

The rearrangement links TRBV27 to TRBJ2-6; TRBD2 might be the D (6 bases). CDR3 length equals 17 residues. Trimming cost V 3 bases and J 2 bases, with 14 bases left between them. Looked up from germline, CDR1 is MNHEY and CDR2 is SMNVEV (reference sequence). The DNA for the CDR3 is TGTGCCAGCAGTTTTGGTTGGCGGGGCACTGGGGCCAACGTCCTGACTTTC. This translates into CASSFGWRGTGANVLTF.

This clonotype appeared many times. The CDR3 here is CASSGGLIQYF. The CDR3, as DNA: TGTGCCAGCAGCGGAGGACTGATACAGTACTTC. This chain joins TRBV5-6 and TRBJ2-5, with TRBD2 as a possible D gene (5 bases). Germline V gene lookup returns CDR1 SGHDT and CDR2 YYEEEE. The V gene lost 4 bases and the J gene lost 11 bases, with 12 bases spanning the gap. CDR3 length: 11 amino acids.

The chain recombines TRBV5-5 with TRBJ1-4; no reliable D call. V lost 3 bases and J lost 7, with 10 bases in between. Per germline, CDR1 SGHKS and CDR2 YYEKEE (reference sequence). This CDR3 is built from 13 residues. CDR3 protein: CASSWAGGEKLFF. In DNA, the CDR3 is TGTGCCAGCAGCTGGGCTGGAGGTGAAAAACTGTTTTTT.

This clonotype was seen repeatedly, ten times or more. The chain is built from TRBV29-1 and TRBJ1-1, with D possibly being TRBD1 (5 bases). The V gene lost 4 bases and the J gene lost 6 bases, with 12 bases spanning the gap. This CDR3 region has 12 residues. In germline, CDR1 is SQVTM, CDR2 ANQGSEA. The CDR3 region is CSVAQGSAEAFF. DNA of the CDR3: TGCAGCGTTGCGCAGGGAAGTGCTGAAGCTTTCTTT.

This clonotype was recorded a few times. The rearrangement uses TRBV9 and TRBJ2-5; 7 bases agree with TRBD1. V lost 6 bases and J lost 10; bases outside the gene matches: 18. The germline CDR1 and CDR2 sequences are SGDLS and YYNGEE. This CDR3 contains 15 residues. The CDR3 coding sequence is TGTGCCAGCACCCCTGGTGGGACAGCCGAGGAGGACCAGTACTTC. It translates to CASTPGGTAEEDQYF.

This clonotype has a count of ten or more. The rearrangement uses TRBV20-1 and TRBJ2-7; D is ambiguous. Germline-derived CDR1 and CDR2 are DFQATT and SNEGSKA (reference sequence). CDR3 length: 14 residues. V lost 3 bases and J 1 base, leaving 13 bases between the germline ends. The CDR3 loop is CSARAFISSYEQYF. The CDR3 region has the DNA TGCAGTGCTAGGGCGTTCATAAGTTCCTACGAGCAGTACTTC.

V usage is TRBV5-5 and J usage is TRBJ1-2, with D tentatively TRBD1 (6 bases). V was cut by 4 bases and J by 1 base, with 11 bases left in between. Germline-derived CDR1 and CDR2 are SGHKS and YYEKEE (reference sequence). CDR3 length equals 14 residues. DNA of the CDR3: TGTGCCAGCAGCCACCAACAGGGTAACTATGGCTACACCTTC. Translated, it gives CASSHQQGNYGYTF.

This clonotype showed up just a few times. This chain joins TRBV5-5 and TRBJ2-3; 9 nucleotides align to TRBD1. Losses at the gene ends were 3 bases for V and 4 bases for J; bases not matched to a gene: 9. The V gene's germline CDR1 is SGHKS and CDR2 YYEKEE (reference sequence). The CDR3 is 16 residues long. Written as DNA, the CDR3 is TGTGCCAGCAGCTGGGGCACAGGGGGCAGGTCAGATACGCAGTATTTT. This gives the protein CASSWGTGGRSDTQYF. Looking up the rest from reference TRBV5-5 and TRBJ2-3 gives the full variable domain: DAGVTQSPTHLIKTRGQQVTLRCSPISGHKSVSWYQQVLGQGPQFIFQYYEKEERGRGNFPDRFSARQFPNYSSELNVNALLLGDSALYLCASSWGTGGRSDTQYFGPGTRLTVL.

This clonotype was recorded at least ten times. V usage is TRBV27 and J usage is TRBJ2-7, with a possible D match to TRBD2 (6 bases). Germline loops: CDR1 MNHEY, CDR2 SMNVEV (reference sequence). The CDR3 length is 16 residues. The V end lost 6 bases, the J end lost 3 bases, and 21 bases lay between the germline ends. CDR3 sequence reads: CASSLDAGSHGYEQYF. The CDR3 DNA is TGTGCCAGCAGCCTTGACGCGGGGTCTCACGGCTACGAGCAGTACTTC.